The 22 T cell receptor beta chains below all came from one sample that was sequenced in a study of shared clonotypes between healthy human individuals. Profiled with immunoSEQ multiplex PCR; TCRdb holds only in-frame clones, not every one. This table has a few million clones, over 85% appearing once. The specimen was naive CD4+ T cells sorted from blood. Sample subset: CD45RA+ positively selected. All receptors derive from a man aged 18 to 30 in good health.

About this clone itself: Other nucleotide sequences from this sample produce the same CDR3. The chain uses TRBV2 and TRBJ2-3, with D hard to call. The germline V gene has CDR1 SNHLY and CDR2 FYNNEI. Trimming stripped 5 bases from V and 6 bases from J, with 9 bases between. The CDR3 is 12 residues long. The CDR3 DNA is TGTGCCAGCAGTCAGACTGGGGATACGCAGTATTTT. Its protein product is CASSQTGDTQYF.

This clone was counted a few times. The V gene is TRBV6-1, the J gene TRBJ1-5; perhaps TRBD1 as D (5 bases). This CDR3 has 14 residues. The germline V gene has CDR1 MNHNS and CDR2 SASEGT. Trimming took off 4 bases at V and 0 bases at J, with 7 bases between the two ends. CDR3 in amino acids: CASSAGDSNQPQHF. Written as DNA, the CDR3 is TGTGCCAGCAGTGCGGGGGATAGCAATCAGCCCCAGCATTTT.

The chain employs TRBV11-2 and TRBJ2-1; a possible D gene is TRBD2 (6 bases). From germline, CDR1 is SGHAT and CDR2 FQNNGV. The CDR3 has 14 residues. Trimming stripped 1 base from V and 13 bases from J, with 17 bases between. In nucleotides, the CDR3 is TGTGCCAGCAGCTTAGCCGGGTTGGCGGGGATTCAGTTCTTC. Translated: CASSLAGLAGIQFF.

The chain is built from TRBV4-3 and TRBJ1-4, with D uncertain. The CDR3 is made up of 14 amino acids. V was shortened by 0 bases and J by 10 bases, with 12 bases between the two germline ends. In germline, CDR1 is LGHNA, CDR2 YSLEER. The CDR3: CASSQETGLGKLFF. CDR3 in DNA: TGCGCCAGCAGCCAAGAAACGGGTTTGGGAAAACTGTTTTTT.

The rearrangement joins TRBV9 to TRBJ2-1, with a weak D call TRBD1 (5 bases). The CDR3 is made up of 15 amino acids. Trimming removed 0 bases at V and 6 bases at J, with 13 bases between. Germline V lookup: CDR1 SGDLS, CDR2 YYNGEE. The CDR3 coding sequence is TGTGCCAGCAGCGTAGATCTGGGGCAGCTCAATGAGCAGTTCTTC. It specifies CASSVDLGQLNEQFF.

Of note for this clone: Other nucleotide sequences from this sample produce the same CDR3. J is TRBJ2-5 and V is TRBV18; D is perhaps TRBD1 or TRBD2 (5 bases each). This CDR3 has 13 amino acids. The germline V and J ends were trimmed by 3 bases and 2 bases, with 7 bases remaining between them. Per germline, CDR1 KGHSH and CDR2 LQKENI. The CDR3 sequence: CASSPGEQETQYF. In DNA, the CDR3 is TGTGCCAGCTCACCGGGGGAACAAGAGACCCAGTACTTC.

On this clone: Different DNA sequences within this sample yield the same CDR3. This chain links TRBV5-1 with TRBJ2-5; D is unresolved. Germline assignment: CDR1 SGHRS and CDR2 YFSETQ. V dropped 0 bases and J dropped 1 base, with 7 bases sitting between them. This CDR3 is built from 14 residues. Here the CDR3 DNA reads TGCGCCAGCAGCTTGGGGGTAGGCCAAGAGACCCAGTACTTC. Translating gives CASSLGVGQETQYF.

The sample holds one count of this clone. The chain couples TRBV6-5 to TRBJ2-5; D gene uncertain. The germline CDR1 and CDR2 sequences are MNHEY and SVGAGI. Trimming cost V 2 bases and J 1 base, with 8 bases left between them. This CDR3 has 14 residues. The CDR3 nucleotides are TGTGCCAGCAGTTACCACGCGTCCCAAGAGACCCAGTACTTC. Encoded protein: CASSYHASQETQYF.

The rearrangement links TRBV6-1 to TRBJ2-3; D uncertain. Germline V gene lookup returns CDR1 MNHNS and CDR2 SASEGT. CDR3 size: 12 residues. Trimming cost V 4 bases and J 6 bases, with 8 bases left between them. CDR3 sequence: CASSGGWDTQYF. CDR3 coding DNA: TGTGCCAGCAGTGGAGGCTGGGATACGCAGTATTTT.

The V and J genes are TRBV9 and TRBJ1-4, with 8 bases that match TRBD1. Unmatched junction bases numbered 6, after V lost 0 bases and J lost 8 bases. The CDR3 totals 15 residues. Germline lookup yields CDR1 SGDLS and CDR2 YYNGEE. CDR3 residues: CASSVDGTGSEKLFF. DNA of the CDR3: TGTGCCAGCAGCGTAGATGGGACAGGATCCGAAAAACTGTTTTTT.

The gene calls are TRBV5-1 and TRBJ1-4; TRBD1 matches at 8 bases. The germline V gene has CDR1 SGHRS and CDR2 YFSETQ. V gave up 7 bases and J gave up 8 bases; unmatched junction bases: 7. The CDR3 extends over 13 amino acids. Here the CDR3 reads CASAGGSGEKLFF. DNA for the CDR3: TGCGCCAGCGCAGGGGGCTCTGGGGAAAAACTGTTTTTT.

J is TRBJ1-1 and V is TRBV29-1; D may be TRBD1 (5 bases). The CDR3 totals 12 residues. The V gene lost 6 bases and the J gene lost 10 bases, with 18 bases spanning the gap. Germline V CDR1 and CDR2: SQVTM, ANQGSEA. The CDR3 loop is CSVDKGGRAAFF. CDR3 sequence (DNA): TGCAGCGTAGACAAAGGAGGCAGGGCAGCTTTCTTT.

This rearrangement joins TRBV19 to TRBJ1-3; 7 bases line up with TRBD1. The CDR3 consists of 19 residues. With 6 bases clipped from V and 0 bases from J, the junction kept 17 bases outside the gene matches. The germline V gene encodes CDR1 LNHDA and CDR2 SQIVND (reference sequence). As DNA, the CDR3 is TGTGCCAGTAGGGACTACAGGGGCCCGGGGAAGGACTCTGGAAACACCATATATTTT. It codes for CASRDYRGPGKDSGNTIYF.

The V call is TRBV7-2, the J call TRBJ2-3, with 10 bases lining up with TRBD2. Trimming removed 5 bases from V and 2 bases from J; junction bases left unmatched: 10. This CDR3 has 17 amino acids. CDR1 is SGHTA, CDR2 FQGNSA, per germline. The chain's CDR3 is CASSGQTSGKSTDTQYF. The DNA of the CDR3 is TGTGCCAGCAGCGGCCAAACTAGCGGGAAGTCCACAGATACGCAGTATTTT.

The J gene is TRBJ1-2, the V gene TRBV5-1; tentative D call: TRBD1 (5 bases). CDR3 length equals 15 residues. Trimming left V 5 bases short and J 4 bases short, with 18 bases between. Germline V gene lookup returns CDR1 SGHRS and CDR2 YFSETQ. CDR3 in DNA: TGCGCCAGCAGAGCCGGGACCTCCCGAGGCTATGGCTACACCTTC. Protein product: CASRAGTSRGYGYTF. Full variable domain (outside the CDR3, taken from reference TRBV5-1 and TRBJ1-2): KAGVTQTPRYLIKTRGQQVTLSCSPISGHRSVSWYQQTPGQGLQFLFEYFSETQRNKGNFPGRFSGRQFSNSRSEMNVSTLELGDSALYLCASRAGTSRGYGYTFGSGTRLTVV.

The chain combines TRBV6-5 with TRBJ1-5; a weak D match, TRBD1 (6 bases). Germline assignment: CDR1 MNHEY and CDR2 SVGAGI. V dropped 6 bases and J dropped 1 base, with 13 bases sitting between them. CDR3 length equals 15 residues. The CDR3 region has the DNA TGTGCCAGCAGGATACAGGGTACGAGCAATCAGCCCCAGCATTTT. Amino acid sequence: CASRIQGTSNQPQHF.

The J gene is TRBJ2-5, the V gene TRBV10-1, with D possibly TRBD2 on 5 matching bases. This CDR3 has 13 amino acids. V lost 5 bases, J lost 2 bases, and 9 bases lay in between. Germline values: CDR1 WNHNN, CDR2 SYGVQD (reference sequence). CDR3 region: CASSRGIQETQYF. In DNA, the CDR3 is TGCGCCAGCAGTCGAGGGATACAAGAGACCCAGTACTTC.

The chain couples TRBV6-1 to TRBJ2-6, with D possibly matching TRBD1 (5 bases). Germline values: CDR1 MNHNS, CDR2 SASEGT. V lost 4 bases and J lost 0, with 7 bases in between. The CDR3 is made up of 15 amino acids. The CDR3 bases are TGTGCCAGCAGTGCACAGGACTCTGGGGCCAACGTCCTGACTTTC. Translated: CASSAQDSGANVLTF.

The chain couples TRBV6-6 to TRBJ1-1, with D uncertain. The CDR3 runs 14 residues. Trimming shortened V by 6 bases and J by 1 base, and 12 bases separated the two germline ends. Germline assignment: CDR1 MNHNY and CDR2 SVGAGI (reference sequence). The CDR3 DNA reads TGTGCCAGCAGCTTACGTTCCCAGAACACTGAAGCTTTCTTT. Protein product: CASSLRSQNTEAFF.

This clone came up once. This chain links TRBV7-2 with TRBJ1-3, with TRBD1 identical over 8 bases. The CDR3 runs 15 residues. V shed 3 bases and J 1 base; nucleotides not matched to a gene: 2. Germline CDR1 reads SGHTA; CDR2 reads FQGNSA. Here the CDR3 reads CASSFDRGSGNTIYF. As DNA, the CDR3 is TGTGCCAGCAGCTTCGACAGGGGATCTGGAAACACCATATATTTT.

This clone was seen a handful of times. This sequence joins TRBV6-5 and TRBJ2-2; either TRBD1 or TRBD2 may supply D (7 bases each). The germline V and J ends were trimmed by 10 bases and 3 bases, with 15 bases remaining between them. Looked up from germline, CDR1 is MNHEY and CDR2 is SVGAGI. CDR3 length: 14 residues. The CDR3 is CATGGGHYTGELFF. CDR3 nucleotides: TGTGCCACAGGGGGGGGGCACTACACCGGGGAGCTGTTTTTT.

The J gene is TRBJ1-2, the V gene TRBV30; no clear D. The CDR3 has 12 amino acids. Germline loops: CDR1 GTSNPN, CDR2 SVGIG (reference sequence). Trimming shortened V by 0 bases and J by 8 bases, and 10 bases separated the two germline ends. The CDR3 loop reads CAWSVQPGGYTF. In DNA form, the CDR3 reads TGTGCCTGGAGTGTACAGCCGGGGGGCTACACCTTC.